These T cell receptor beta chains were read from a single sample in a study of beta chain features in type 1 diabetes. Sequencing was performed with immunoSEQ multiplex PCR; in TCRdb, only in-frame clones are kept and a portion is missing. The sample comprises over 700,000 clones, roughly 15% of which are singletons, and about 0.025% rests with the top ten. Sequencing was carried out using naive CD4+ T cells from blood. The receptors shown here come from a woman between 18 and 30 years old in good health. Both conserved end residues are part of each CDR3. D genes are given only for firm matches. Size values are once, few and many counts, or a class for expanded clones, and some rows have none.

v_gene	j_gene	abundance	d_gene	CDR3aa	CDR3nt
TRBV7-2	TRBJ1-4	few	.	CASSFFGEKLFF	TGTGCCAGCAGCTTTTTCGGGGAAAAACTGTTTTTT
TRBV21-1	TRBJ2-4	many	.	CASSNQQGVKNIQYF	TGTGCCAGCAGCAATCAACAGGGTGTCAAAAACATTCAGTACTTC
TRBV2	TRBJ2-3	.	.	CASSRSVITTSTDTQYF	TGTGCCAGCAGTCGGTCTGTGATCACGACTAGCACAGATACGCAGTATTTT
TRBV18	TRBJ2-5	.	.	CASSQLGETQYF	TGTGCCAGCTCCCAGCTGGGGGAGACCCAGTACTTC
TRBV7-9	TRBJ2-7	.	.	CASSLSLDRYEQYF	TGTGCCAGCAGCTTAAGCCTAGATCGGTACGAGCAGTACTTC
TRBV7-2	TRBJ2-1	few	TRBD2	CASSFLAGRGYNEQFF	TGTGCCAGCAGCTTCCTAGCGGGTCGAGGTTACAATGAGCAGTTCTTC
TRBV18	TRBJ2-2	.	.	CASSPAQGYTGELFF	TGTGCCAGCTCACCGGCTCAGGGTTACACCGGGGAGCTGTTTTTT
TRBV10-3	TRBJ2-7	few	.	CAISAGKGHEQYF	TGTGCCATCAGTGCAGGGAAGGGGCACGAGCAGTACTTC
TRBV5-6	TRBJ1-5	few	.	CASSHRGRERNQPQHF	TGTGCCAGCAGCCACCGCGGCAGGGAGCGAAATCAGCCCCAGCATTTT
TRBV4-1	TRBJ1-1	.	TRBD1	CASSRTWTGGTRNTEAFF	TGCGCCAGCAGCCGAACCTGGACAGGGGGGACTCGAAACACTGAAGCTTTCTTT
TRBV7-2	TRBJ1-5	.	.	CASSLGLAAYSNQPQHF	TGTGCCAGCAGCTTAGGGTTGGCAGCTTATAGCAATCAGCCCCAGCATTTT
TRBV28	TRBJ2-2	many	.	CASSLVGGELFF	TGTGCCAGCAGTTTAGTGGGCGGGGAGCTGTTTTTT
TRBV9	TRBJ2-1	few	.	CASSVNSYNEQFF	TGTGCCAGCAGCGTAAACAGTTACAATGAGCAGTTCTTC
TRBV5-4	TRBJ2-5	.	.	CASSQERRETQYF	TGTGCCAGCAGCCAAGAGCGGAGAGAGACCCAGTACTTC
TRBV4-2	TRBJ2-3	.	.	CASSLHGTDTQYF	TGTGCCAGCAGCTTGCACGGCACAGATACGCAGTATTTT
TRBV4-2	TRBJ2-7	.	.	CASSQEGIAYEQYF	TGTGCCAGCAGCCAAGAAGGAATCGCCTACGAGCAGTACTTC
TRBV10-3	TRBJ2-2	.	.	CAISPSTGELFF	TGTGCCATCAGCCCCTCCACCGGGGAGCTGTTTTTT
TRBV2	TRBJ2-7	.	.	CASTQGDYYEQYF	TGTGCCAGCACCCAAGGGGATTACTACGAGCAGTACTTC
TRBV6-1	TRBJ1-1	.	.	CASSADRMNTEAFF	TGTGCCAGCAGTGCTGACAGAATGAACACTGAAGCTTTCTTT
TRBV29-1	TRBJ2-7	few	.	CSGGGSSYEQYF	TGCAGCGGAGGTGGTAGCTCCTACGAGCAGTACTTC
TRBV7-6	TRBJ1-5	.	.	CASSLDTGQPQHF	TGTGCCAGCAGCTTAGATACAGGTCAGCCCCAGCATTTT
TRBV5-1	TRBJ2-1	few	TRBD1	CASRQGASNEQFF	TGCGCCAGCAGGCAGGGGGCCTCCAATGAGCAGTTCTTC
TRBV29-1	TRBJ2-3	.	.	CSVTGTSDTQYF	TGCAGCGTGACAGGTACTTCGGATACGCAGTATTTT
TRBV5-4	TRBJ2-1	few	TRBD2	CASSLGGGSSYNEQFF	TGTGCCAGCAGCTTGGGCGGCGGGAGCTCCTACAATGAGCAGTTCTTC
TRBV30	TRBJ2-3	.	.	CAWSTSPKKRVYTQYF	TGTGCCTGGAGTACGAGCCCTAAAAAGAGGGTATATACGCAGTATTTT